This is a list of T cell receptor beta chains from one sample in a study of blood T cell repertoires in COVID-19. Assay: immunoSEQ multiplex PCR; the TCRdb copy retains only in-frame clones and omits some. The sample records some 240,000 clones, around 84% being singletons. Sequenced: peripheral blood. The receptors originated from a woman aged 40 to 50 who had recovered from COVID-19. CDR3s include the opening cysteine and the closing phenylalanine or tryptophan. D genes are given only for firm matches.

DNA: TGTGCCAGCAGCCAAAGGACAGGGACCGGGGAGCTGTTTTTT
CDR3: CASSQRTGTGELFF
D: TRBD1
V: TRBV14
J: TRBJ2-2

DNA: TGCGCCAGCAGTTATCAGGGTCCCAACACTGAAGCTTTCTTT
CDR3: CASSYQGPNTEAFF
D: NA
V: TRBV5-1
J: TRBJ1-1

DNA: TGTGCCAGCAGCCAAGATCTTGAGGCTGCTGAGCAGTTCTTC
CDR3: CASSQDLEAAEQFF
D: NA
V: TRBV4-2
J: TRBJ2-1

DNA: TGTGCCAGCAGCTTTGCAGGGTGGAATCAGCCCCAGCATTTT
CDR3: CASSFAGWNQPQHF
D: NA
V: TRBV7-9
J: TRBJ1-5

DNA: TGTGCCAGCAGCTTAGAGGAGTCCCGGGTATATTTT
CDR3: CASSLEESRVYF
D: NA
V: TRBV11-3
J: TRBJ1-3

DNA: TGTGCCAGCGGAGCGGGCCTTAACTATGGCTACACCTTC
CDR3: CASGAGLNYGYTF
D: NA
V: TRBV6-5
J: TRBJ1-2

DNA: TGTGCCAGCAGCTGGACAGGGGATAGCAATCAGCCCCAGCATTTT
CDR3: CASSWTGDSNQPQHF
D: TRBD1
V: TRBV5-5
J: TRBJ1-5

DNA: TGTGCCAGCAATACGGACTCAGATACGCAGTATTTT
CDR3: CASNTDSDTQYF
D: NA
V: TRBV2
J: TRBJ2-3

DNA: TGCGCCAGCAGCCAAGTAGGGTGGGAGGGAGGCCCGCCAGGGAATGAGCAGTTCTTC
CDR3: CASSQVGWEGGPPGNEQFF
D: TRBD2
V: TRBV4-1
J: TRBJ2-1

DNA: TGCGCCAGCAGCCAAAAAACAGGGGTTCGAGAGACCCAGTACTTC
CDR3: CASSQKTGVRETQYF
D: TRBD1
V: TRBV4-1
J: TRBJ2-5

DNA: TGTGCCAGCAGCCCCCTGGACAACGAAGCTTTCTTT
CDR3: CASSPLDNEAFF
D: NA
V: TRBV14
J: TRBJ1-1

DNA: TGTGCCATCAGTGAGGGACTCCCTGGGGAGCTGTTTTTT
CDR3: CAISEGLPGELFF
D: NA
V: TRBV10-3
J: TRBJ2-2

DNA: TGTGCCAGCTCACCAAGGGGACAGGTGAACACTGAAGCTTTCTTT
CDR3: CASSPRGQVNTEAFF
D: TRBD1
V: TRBV18
J: TRBJ1-1

DNA: TGTGCCAGCAGTAAACGACTAGCGGGGGATAGCACAGATACGCAGTATTTT
CDR3: CASSKRLAGDSTDTQYF
D: TRBD2
V: TRBV6-2/TRBV6-3
J: TRBJ2-3